This TCR beta chain came from a study of lymphopenia after photon versus proton radiotherapy (dated by TCRdb to the late 2010s). Looking at the study overall: The study compared the immunological effects of photon versus proton radiation therapy in patients with gastrointestinal tumors who developed high-grade lymphopenia. The cohort included more than 15 patients with gastrointestinal tumors who developed lymphopenia after receiving either photon or proton therapy. The goal of the study was to characterize the differences between the two radiation modalities in how they affect the immune system. Study-level results and caveats: Across the cohort, a larger post-nadir drop in TCR diversity was inversely correlated with overall survival time among patients who died. Once the lymphocyte count had reached its nadir, the repertoires of photon-treated patients showed oligoclonal expansion, particularly of CD8+ Temra cells, and this expansion drove the decline in diversity. The authors looked at the survival association only in patients who died, and they framed better survival with proton therapy as a possibility rather than a demonstrated result. During treatment, patients who received proton therapy stayed relatively stable, whereas patients who received photon therapy lost naive T cells and TCR diversity and gained effector/memory populations.

Receptor libraries were prepared by the immunoSEQ multiplex PCR assay. T cell repertoires were profiled by deep sequencing of rearranged TCR beta loci, alongside multiparametric flow cytometry. The source is immuneACCESS, and TCRdb retained only in-frame sequences with V and J called. Part of the clones is not carried over; for the studies checked, unresolved V genes explain less than half of this, and the remainder is unexplained. The sample profile shows 2,500 to 3,000 clones; 94% of them were found once. Around 2% of the sample comes from the top ten. Notes on this clone: The clone's antigen remains unknown. There are no base qualities to consult, and no much larger clone falls within one base.

The sample was peripheral blood, taken from a patient treated with photon-based radiotherapy. The receptor comes from a woman in her 70s with pancreatic cancer.

Read as DNA, the sequence is TGTGCCAGCAGCTTGGCCCCCGGGACTCCCTCCTACAATGAGCAGTTCTTC. The resulting protein is CASSLAPGTPSYNEQFF. The chain employs TRBV5-5 and TRBJ2-1; TRBD2 is perhaps the D gene, given 6 matching bases. Between the V and J ends, shortened by 0 bases and 0 bases respectively, the junction contains 13 bases. CDR1 and CDR2 are drawn from the germline V gene (reference sequence): SGHKS, YYEKEE. Inclusive of the bounding cysteine and phenylalanine, the CDR3 is 17 residues long. The DNA shown is the 51-base CDR3, in frame from base 1.